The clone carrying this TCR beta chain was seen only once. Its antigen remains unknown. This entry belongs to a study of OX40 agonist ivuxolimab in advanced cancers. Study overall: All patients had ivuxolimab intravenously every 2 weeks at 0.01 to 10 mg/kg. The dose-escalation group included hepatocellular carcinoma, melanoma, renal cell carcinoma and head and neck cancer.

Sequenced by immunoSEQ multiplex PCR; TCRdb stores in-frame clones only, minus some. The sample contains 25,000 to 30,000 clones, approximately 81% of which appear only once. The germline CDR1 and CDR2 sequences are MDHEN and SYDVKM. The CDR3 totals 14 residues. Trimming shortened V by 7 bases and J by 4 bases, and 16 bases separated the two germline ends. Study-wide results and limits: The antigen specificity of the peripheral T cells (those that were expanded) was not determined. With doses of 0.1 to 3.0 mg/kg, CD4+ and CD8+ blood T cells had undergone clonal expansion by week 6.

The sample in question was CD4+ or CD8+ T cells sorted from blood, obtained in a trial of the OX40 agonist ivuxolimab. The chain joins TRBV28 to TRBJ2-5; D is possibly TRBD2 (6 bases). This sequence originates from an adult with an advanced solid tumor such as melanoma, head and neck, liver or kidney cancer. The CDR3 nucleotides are TGTGCCAGCACTCGGGCCGGAGGGGCAGAGACCCAGTACTTC. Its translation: CASTRAGGAETQYF. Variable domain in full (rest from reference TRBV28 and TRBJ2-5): DVKVTQSSRYLVKRTGEKVFLECVQDMDHENMFWYRQDPGLGLRLIYFSYDVKMKEKGDIPEGYSVSREKKERFSLILESASTNQTSMYLCASTRAGGAETQYFGPGTRLLVL.